The 10 T cell receptor beta chains below were found in one sample sequenced in a study of cytomegalovirus exposure and HLA in healthy donors. The study ran its PCR with 60 Vbeta and 13 Jbeta primers. Generated by immunoSEQ multiplex PCR, the TCRdb table keeps only in-frame clones and is missing some. The sample has roughly 70,000 clones, roughly 82% seen once. Sequences were obtained from PBMCs. These receptors all come from a young man in good health and CMV-seronegative.

The rearrangement uses TRBV7-6 and TRBJ2-7, with D possibly being TRBD1 (5 bases). Trimming left V 1 base short and J 3 bases short, with 13 bases between. This CDR3 contains 15 residues. Germline CDR1 reads SGHVS; CDR2 reads FNYEAQ. Written as DNA, the CDR3 is TGTGCCAGCAGCTTAGTCTCCCGGCAGGGCTACGAGCAGTACTTC. It is translated as CASSLVSRQGYEQYF.

The V gene is TRBV5-1, the J gene TRBJ2-2, with 12 bases aligning to TRBD2. The junction had 6 bases not matched to a gene; V was cut back by 0 bases and J by 3 bases. The CDR3 is 18 residues long. The germline V gene encodes CDR1 SGHRS and CDR2 YFSETQ. The CDR3 protein is CASSLGRTSGAHTGELFF. CDR3 DNA: TGCGCCAGCAGCTTGGGAAGGACTAGCGGGGCCCACACCGGGGAGCTGTTTTTT. Full variable domain (outside the CDR3, taken from reference TRBV5-1 and TRBJ2-2): KAGVTQTPRYLIKTRGQQVTLSCSPISGHRSVSWYQQTPGQGLQFLFEYFSETQRNKGNFPGRFSGRQFSNSRSEMNVSTLELGDSALYLCASSLGRTSGAHTGELFFGEGSRLTVL.

V is TRBV21-1 and J is TRBJ2-3; the table's D gene call, TRBD2, was not cross checked with the DNA. TRBV21-1 is given as a pseudogene. CDR3 length equals 18 residues. This CDR3 reads CASSKGRERWEMTDTQYF. The CDR3 region has the DNA TGTGCCAGCAGCAAGGGGCGGGAGCGCTGGGAGATGACAGATACGCAGTATTTT.

This chain uses TRBV4-3 with TRBJ1-1; 7 nucleotides align to TRBD1. There are 15 residues in the CDR3. CDR1 is LGHNA and CDR2 is YSLEER in the germline V gene. Trimming took 0 bases from V and 1 from J; bases not matched to a gene: 2. The CDR3 nucleotides are TGCGCCAGCAGCCAAGATAGGGGGCCGAACACTGAAGCTTTCTTT. This gives the protein CASSQDRGPNTEAFF.

The rearrangement uses TRBV19 and TRBJ2-7, with D maybe TRBD2 (5 bases). From germline, CDR1 is LNHDA and CDR2 SQIVND (reference sequence). CDR3 length: 13 amino acids. Trimming removed 3 bases at V and 3 bases at J, with 9 bases between. The CDR3 spells CASSMSRDYEQYF. The CDR3 DNA follows: TGTGCCAGTAGTATGAGTCGGGACTACGAGCAGTACTTC.

The chain recombines TRBV5-6 with TRBJ1-2, with D possibly being TRBD1 (5 bases). Trimming pared 0 bases from V and 1 base from J, leaving 16 bases between. The CDR3 sequence is 17 residues long. Germline-derived CDR1 and CDR2 are SGHDT and YYEEEE. The DNA of the CDR3 is TGTGCCAGCAGCTTGGGCGCAGGGCCAGGCTATAACTATGGCTACACCTTC. It yields the protein CASSLGAGPGYNYGYTF.

The genes are TRBV28 and TRBJ2-5, with 13 bases that match TRBD2. Trimming at V came to 4 bases and at J to 5 bases, leaving 4 bases not matched to a gene. The CDR3 has 15 residues. Per germline, CDR1 MDHEN and CDR2 SYDVKM. The CDR3 sequence is CASSSRTSGSETQYF. In DNA, the CDR3 is TGTGCCAGCAGTTCCCGGACTAGCGGGAGTGAGACCCAGTACTTC. Combining the CDR3 with reference TRBV28 and TRBJ2-5 gives the whole variable domain DVKVTQSSRYLVKRTGEKVFLECVQDMDHENMFWYRQDPGLGLRLIYFSYDVKMKEKGDIPEGYSVSREKKERFSLILESASTNQTSMYLCASSSRTSGSETQYFGPGTRLLVL.

The rearrangement links TRBV9 to TRBJ1-2; D not resolved. V lost 4 bases and J 2 bases, leaving 3 bases between the germline ends. This CDR3 spans 11 amino acids. CDR1 is SGDLS, CDR2 YYNGEE, per germline. The CDR3: CASSQNYGYTF. CDR3 coding DNA: TGTGCCAGCAGCCAAAACTATGGCTACACCTTC.

The V call is TRBV6-5, the J call TRBJ1-2; TRBD1 matches 7 bases. Germline CDR1 MNHEY, CDR2 SVGAGI. The junction had 12 bases not matched to a gene; V was cut back by 5 bases and J by 6 bases. This CDR3 has 15 residues. CDR3 sequence (DNA): TGTGCCAGCAGTGGGGCGGGAACAGGGGTCGATGGCTACACCTTC. Its translation is CASSGAGTGVDGYTF.

The V call is TRBV7-6, the J call TRBJ2-2, with 7 positions matching TRBD1. The CDR3 consists of 17 residues. The V gene's germline CDR1 is SGHVS and CDR2 FNYEAQ. The junction had 11 bases not matched to a gene; V was cut back by 4 bases and J by 3 bases. In DNA, the CDR3 is TGTGCCAGCAGCTCCTTTACCGGGACAGATTACACCGGGGAGCTGTTTTTT. It yields the protein CASSSFTGTDYTGELFF. Together with reference TRBV7-6 and TRBJ2-2, the CDR3 gives the full variable domain: GAGVSQSPRYKVTKRGQDVALRCDPISGHVSLYWYRQALGQGPEFLTYFNYEAQQDKSGLPNDRFSAERPEGSISTLTIQRTEQRDSAMYRCASSSFTGTDYTGELFFGEGSRLTVL.